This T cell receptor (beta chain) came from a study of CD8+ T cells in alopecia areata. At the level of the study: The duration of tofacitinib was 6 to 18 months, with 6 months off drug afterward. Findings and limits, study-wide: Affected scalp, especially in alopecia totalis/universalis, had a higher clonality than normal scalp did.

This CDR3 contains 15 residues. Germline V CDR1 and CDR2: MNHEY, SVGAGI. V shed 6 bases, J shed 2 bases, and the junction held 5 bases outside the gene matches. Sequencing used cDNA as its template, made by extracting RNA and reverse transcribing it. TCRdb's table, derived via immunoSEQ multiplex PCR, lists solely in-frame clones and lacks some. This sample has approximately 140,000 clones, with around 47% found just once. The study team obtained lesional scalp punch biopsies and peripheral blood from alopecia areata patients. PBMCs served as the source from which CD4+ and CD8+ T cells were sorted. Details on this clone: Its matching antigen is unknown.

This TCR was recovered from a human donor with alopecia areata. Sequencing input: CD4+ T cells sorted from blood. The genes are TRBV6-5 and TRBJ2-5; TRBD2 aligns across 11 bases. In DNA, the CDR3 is TGTGCCAGCAGCCCGGGACTAGCGGTACAAGAGACCCAGTACTTC. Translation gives CASSPGLAVQETQYF.